The 14 T cell receptor beta chains presented below share a single source sample, sequenced in a study of OX40 agonist ivuxolimab in advanced cancers. Generated by immunoSEQ multiplex PCR, the TCRdb table keeps only in-frame clones and is missing some. The profile covers some 64,000 clones, with around 90% appearing a single time and approximately 25% taken by the ten largest. The sequencing here drew on CD4+ or CD8+ T cells sorted from blood, taken in a trial of the OX40 agonist ivuxolimab. The receptors here all came from an adult with an advanced solid tumor such as melanoma, head and neck, liver or kidney cancer.

V gene TRBV6-6 combines with J gene TRBJ2-7, with a possible D match to TRBD2 (5 bases). The CDR3 has 15 residues. V lost 0 bases and J 2 bases, leaving 11 bases between the germline ends. Germline V lookup: CDR1 MNHNY, CDR2 SVGAGI (reference sequence). CDR3 sequence reads: CASSYSSGSAYEQYF. CDR3 DNA: TGTGCCAGCAGTTACTCGAGCGGCTCTGCCTACGAGCAGTACTTC.

The chain employs TRBV4-1 and TRBJ2-7; D call uncertain. CDR1 MGHRA and CDR2 YSYEKL come from the germline V gene. The CDR3 has 13 amino acids. V was shortened by 0 bases and J by 3 bases, with 6 bases between the two germline ends. The CDR3 region has the DNA TGCGCCAGCAGCCAAGAAAGTGACTACGAGCAGTACTTC. Amino acid sequence: CASSQESDYEQYF.

V is TRBV19 and J is TRBJ1-1; D not resolved. Germline V gene sequence: CDR1 LNHDA, CDR2 SQIVND (reference sequence). V was pared by 4 bases and J by 5 bases, with 14 bases between. The CDR3 runs 14 residues. The chain's CDR3 is CASSRLTVGTEAFF. Here the CDR3 DNA reads TGTGCCAGTAGTAGATTGACGGTAGGAACTGAAGCTTTCTTT. Full variable domain (outside the CDR3, taken from reference TRBV19 and TRBJ1-1): DGGITQSPKYLFRKEGQNVTLSCEQNLNHDAMYWYRQDPGQGLRLIYYSQIVNDFQKGDIAEGYSVSREKKESFPLTVTSAQKNPTAFYLCASSRLTVGTEAFFGQGTRLTVV.

The chain couples TRBV6-5 to TRBJ2-1; the match to TRBD2 covers 7 bases. The CDR3 is 13 amino acids. J gave up 10 bases and V 7 bases, and 10 bases lay outside the gene matches. CDR1 and CDR2 (germline): MNHEY, SVGAGI. The CDR3: CASTQLGGYEQFF. The CDR3 bases are TGTGCCAGCACTCAACTCGGGGGGTACGAGCAGTTCTTC.

V usage is TRBV11-2 and J usage is TRBJ2-7; the D gene could be TRBD1 or TRBD2 (6 bases each). The V and J ends lost 0 bases and 0 bases respectively, with 12 bases between them. The CDR3 loop spans 16 amino acids. The germline CDR1 and CDR2 sequences are SGHAT and FQNNGV. CDR3 DNA: TGTGCCAGCAGCTTAGAGGGGGGCGCAGGCTCCTACGAGCAGTACTTC. Its protein product is CASSLEGGAGSYEQYF.

The chain recombines TRBV7-9 with TRBJ2-1; either TRBD1 or TRBD2 may fit D (5 bases each). V was cut by 5 bases and J by 9 bases, with 17 bases left in between. The CDR3 is 14 amino acids. The germline gives CDR1 SEHNR, CDR2 FQNEAQ (reference sequence). Here the CDR3 reads CASSTGTAAGEQFF. The CDR3 nucleotides are TGTGCCAGCAGCACCGGGACCGCGGCTGGTGAGCAGTTCTTC.

The V and J genes are TRBV19 and TRBJ2-4, with 9 bases lining up with TRBD1. Unmatched junction bases numbered 3, after V lost 9 bases and J lost 0 bases. The CDR3 contains 14 residues. The germline V gene encodes CDR1 LNHDA and CDR2 SQIVND (reference sequence). CDR3 sequence (DNA): TGTGCCAGCACGGACAGGGGAGCCAAAAACATTCAGTACTTC. Translating it yields CASTDRGAKNIQYF.

The V and J genes are TRBV28 and TRBJ1-2; D gene uncertain. CDR1 and CDR2 (germline): MDHEN, SYDVKM. V was trimmed by 5 bases and J by 5 bases, leaving 12 bases between them. The CDR3 covers 13 residues. CDR3 in DNA: TGTGCCAGCAGTGAGGTGGTTGGTTATGGCTACACCTTC. Encoded protein: CASSEVVGYGYTF.

This clone was counted a few times. The rearrangement joins TRBV7-9 to TRBJ2-2; TRBD2 matches at 8 bases. V gave up 4 bases and J gave up 6 bases; unmatched junction bases: 4. The CDR3 is 14 residues long. Germline values: CDR1 SEHNR, CDR2 FQNEAQ (reference sequence). The CDR3 sequence: CASSSDSGAGELFF. The CDR3, as DNA: TGTGCCAGCAGCTCGGATAGCGGGGCCGGGGAGCTGTTTTTT. The variable domain in full, with the rest retrieved from reference TRBV7-9 and TRBJ2-2, is DTGVSQNPRHKITKRGQNVTFRCDPISEHNRLYWYRQTLGQGPEFLTYFQNEAQLEKSRLLSDRFSAERPKGSFSTLEIQRTEQGDSAMYLCASSSDSGAGELFFGEGSRLTVL.

The chain combines TRBV6-1 with TRBJ2-7, with D perhaps being TRBD1 or TRBD2 (5 bases each). Trimming cost V 6 bases and J 2 bases, with 11 bases left between them. The CDR3 has 13 amino acids. Per the germline V gene, CDR1 is MNHNS and CDR2 is SASEGT. CDR3 region: CASSRDEAYEQYF. DNA of the CDR3: TGTGCCAGCAGCCGGGACGAGGCCTACGAGCAGTACTTC.

The rearrangement joins TRBV7-9 to TRBJ2-3, with D possibly matching TRBD1 (5 bases). V was trimmed by 5 bases and J by 2 bases, leaving 17 bases between them. This CDR3 comprises 16 residues. CDR1 and CDR2 (germline): SEHNR, FQNEAQ (reference sequence). CDR3 nucleotides: TGTGCCAGCAGCCTACTCCTGGCAGGGATCACAGATACGCAGTATTTT. It specifies CASSLLLAGITDTQYF.

The chain employs TRBV10-3 and TRBJ1-1; no firm D call. The length of the CDR3 is 11 residues. The germline V gene has CDR1 ENHRY and CDR2 SYGVKD. Between the trimmed V and J ends, which lost 3 bases and 5 bases, there was a span of 4 bases. CDR3 amino acids: CAISERTEAFF. CDR3 DNA sequence: TGTGCCATCAGTGAACGGACTGAAGCTTTCTTT.

This chain links TRBV9 with TRBJ2-1, with 7 bases fitting TRBD2. CDR1 is SGDLS, CDR2 YYNGEE, per germline. V shed 7 bases and J 6 bases; nucleotides not matched to a gene: 10. The CDR3 runs 14 residues. CDR3 nucleotide sequence: TGTGCCAGCTCTAGGGGATCTAGCGGCAATGAGCAGTTCTTC. Encoded protein: CASSRGSSGNEQFF.

Only one count was recorded for this clone. The V call is TRBV29-1, the J call TRBJ2-1; D uncertain. The V gene's germline CDR1 is SQVTM and CDR2 ANQGSEA. The CDR3 contains 15 residues. Trimming shortened V by 0 bases and J by 2 bases, and 11 bases separated the two germline ends. In nucleotides, the CDR3 is TGCAGCGTTGAAGATTCCGGCTCTACCTACAATGAGCAGTTCTTC. This encodes CSVEDSGSTYNEQFF.